This T cell receptor beta chain was identified during a study of identical twins. TCRdb fed the 5' RACE reads into MiXCR, producing one record per CDR3 protein. The profile shows 120,000 to 150,000 distinct CDR3 sequences, under 4.5% of them singletons. Looked up from germline, CDR1 is SGHDN and CDR2 is FVKESK. Trimming pared 4 bases from V and 3 bases from J, leaving 16 bases between. This CDR3 spans 15 amino acids. This clonotype appeared a few times. V usage is TRBV14 and J usage is TRBJ2-7, with unresolved D. Sequenced sample: memory T cells sorted from blood. This clonotype was obtained from a man between 18 and 35 years old in good health. The CDR3 DNA reads as TGTGCCAGCAGCCTTCTTTCTGGACGGCTCTACGAGCAGTACTTC. Protein product: CASSLLSGRLYEQYF.